One sample yielded the 16 T cell receptor beta chains listed below, sequenced in a study of regulatory T cells in long-lasting Graves disease. Arm-PCR of CDR3 regions and iRepertoire HTBI primers were the basis on which TCR beta libraries were built. MiXCR was run by TCRdb on the multiplex PCR reads, yielding one entry per CDR3 protein. The profile shows 350,000 to 450,000 distinct CDR3 sequences, roughly 17% of them singletons. Sample time point: newly diagnosed GD, antithyroid drugs for less than 3 months. The TCR library was made from RNA that had been extracted from PBMCs in TRIzol. These data also formed part of another study, on T cells in Graves' hyperthyroidism and ophthalmopathy.

The sample in question was peripheral blood mononuclear cells (PBMCs), obtained at new diagnosis, from a patient treated with antithyroid drugs. The source is a middle-aged man with Graves disease.

This clonotype was counted many times. The rearrangement joins TRBV5-1 to TRBJ1-1; D ambiguous. V lost 0 bases, J lost 1 base, and 7 bases lay in between. The CDR3 is 14 amino acids. Germline CDR1 is SGHRS and CDR2 is YFSETQ. CDR3 sequence: CASSLGWENTEAFF. CDR3 bases: TGCGCCAGCAGCTTGGGATGGGAGAACACTGAAGCTTTCTTT.

This clonotype was detected ten times or more. V and J are TRBV10-3 and TRBJ2-2, with TRBD2 matching over 13 bases. Germline lookup yields CDR1 ENHRY and CDR2 SYGVKD. CDR3 size: 17 residues. Trimming at V came to 3 bases and at J to 5 bases, leaving 6 bases not matched to a gene. CDR3 sequence reads: CAISDSGTSGVTGELFF. DNA of the CDR3: TGTGCCATCAGTGACTCCGGGACTAGCGGGGTTACCGGGGAGCTGTTTTTT.

There are many counts of this clonotype. The CDR3 nucleotides read TGTGCCAGCCGTGGGAACCAAGAGACCCAGTACTTC. This gives the protein CASRGNQETQYF. The rearrangement joins TRBV5-6 to TRBJ2-5; no reliable D call. The CDR3 is 12 amino acids. CDR1 SGHDT and CDR2 YYEEEE come from the germline V gene. Trimming took 7 bases from V and 0 from J, leaving 7 bases between them.

This clonotype was recorded at least ten times. This rearrangement joins TRBV11-2 to TRBJ2-5, with 13 bases matching TRBD2. The CDR3 covers 17 residues. Germline assignment: CDR1 SGHAT and CDR2 FQNNGV. V lost 2 bases to trimming and J lost 4 bases; unmatched junction nucleotides: 7. The CDR3 sequence is CASSLTWGTSGVETQYF. CDR3 DNA sequence: TGTGCCAGCAGCTTAACATGGGGGACTAGCGGGGTAGAGACCCAGTACTTC. Full variable domain (rest looked up from reference TRBV11-2 and TRBJ2-5): EAGVAQSPRYKIIEKRQSVAFWCNPISGHATLYWYQQILGQGPKLLIQFQNNGVVDDSQLPKDRFSAERLKGVDSTLKIQPAKLEDSAVYLCASSLTWGTSGVETQYFGPGTRLLVL.

A remark on this clonotype: This may arise from a read error, as a much more abundant clone is one base away. The V gene is TRBV2, the J gene TRBJ1-1, with D maybe TRBD1 (5 bases). Germline CDR1 SNHLY, CDR2 FYNNEI. The CDR3 contains 15 residues. CDR3 amino acids: CASSLTGTANTEASF. CDR3 bases: TGTGCCAGCAGCCTTACCGGGACGGCGAACACTGAAGCTTCCTTT. The whole variable domain, remainder taken from reference TRBV2 and TRBJ1-1, is EPEVTQTPSHQVTQMGQEVILRCVPISNHLYFYWYRQILGQKVEFLVSFYNNEISEKSEIFDDQFSVERPDGSNFTLKIRSTKLEDSAMYFCASSLTGTANTEASFGQGTRLTVV.

Comment on this clonotype: With a far larger clone one base away, a read error is the likely cause. The V gene is TRBV11-2, the J gene TRBJ2-3, with 8 bases identical to TRBD1. The J call may not be correct, given that the DNA end is closer to TRBJ2-1. The CDR3 runs 16 residues. Germline CDR1 is SGHAT and CDR2 is FQNNGV. The CDR3 sequence is CASSPGQGNSYNGQFF. In DNA form, the CDR3 reads TGTGCCAGCAGCCCAGGACAGGGCAACTCCTACAATGGGCAGTTCTTC.

In its sample, this clonotype was seen once. Only one base separates this from a far larger clonotype, so it likely reflects a read error. The chain uses TRBV4-2 and TRBJ2-7, with D perhaps given as TRBD1 or TRBD2 (6 bases each). There are 14 residues in the CDR3. CDR1 and CDR2 from the germline V gene are LGHNA and YNFKEQ. As DNA, the CDR3 is TGTGCCGGCAGTCCCGCGGGACATCCGTCCGAGCAGTACTTC. Residues: CAGSPAGHPSEQYF.

This clonotype was counted ten times or more. The chain links TRBV12-3 or TRBV12-4 to TRBJ1-5; D possibly corresponds to TRBD1 (6 bases). V lost 1 base and J 16 bases, leaving 11 bases between the germline ends. This CDR3 contains 11 residues. CDR3 sequence: CASSLGRGTHF. The DNA of the CDR3 is TGTGCCAGCAGTTTAGGTCGCGGGACACATTTT.

This clonotype was observed a few times. The J gene is TRBJ2-4, the V gene TRBV19; D ambiguous. This CDR3 has 14 amino acids. Germline lookup yields CDR1 LNHDA and CDR2 SQIVND (reference sequence). V shed 5 bases and J shed 3 bases, with 11 bases lying between them. The CDR3 nucleotides read TGTGCCAGTAGTTCTCCGGGCCGCAAAAACATTCAGTACTTC. Its translation: CASSSPGRKNIQYF.

V gene TRBV5-1 combines with J gene TRBJ2-5; 7 bases are shared with TRBD1. The CDR3 is 14 residues long. Looked up from germline, CDR1 is SGHRS and CDR2 is YFSETQ. The V gene end was trimmed by 2 bases and the J gene end by 1 base; junction bases not matched to a gene: 2. The CDR3 region is CASSFGQAQETQYF. The CDR3 DNA sequence: TGCGCCAGCAGCTTCGGACAGGCCCAAGAGACCCAGTACTTC. The whole variable domain, remainder taken from reference TRBV5-1 and TRBJ2-5, is KAGVTQTPRYLIKTRGQQVTLSCSPISGHRSVSWYQQTPGQGLQFLFEYFSETQRNKGNFPGRFSGRQFSNSRSEMNVSTLELGDSALYLCASSFGQAQETQYFGPGTRLLVL.

This clonotype has only a few counts. The chain joins TRBV7-9 to TRBJ2-5; D call uncertain. V was clipped by 4 bases and J by 2 bases, with 8 bases between them. The CDR3 is made up of 13 amino acids. Germline assignment: CDR1 SEHNR and CDR2 FQNEAQ (reference sequence). CDR3 bases: TGTGCCAGCAGCTCCCCCAGTCAAGAGACCCAGTACTTC. Translation: CASSSPSQETQYF.

This clonotype came up many times. The chain has TRBV6-1 and TRBJ1-1, with D uncertain. Between the trimmed V and J ends, which lost 8 bases and 2 bases, there was a span of 15 bases. The CDR3 has 14 residues. In germline, CDR1 is MNHNS, CDR2 SASEGT. The CDR3 coding sequence is TGTGCCAGCCACAGCGGGCTCCGAAACACTGAAGCTTTCTTT. Translated: CASHSGLRNTEAFF.

This clonotype was found many times. The chain is built from TRBV11-3 and TRBJ2-3, with 11 bases lining up with TRBD2. Germline CDR1 reads SGHNT; CDR2 reads YENEEA. The CDR3 is 16 residues long. V gave up 3 bases and J gave up 0 bases; unmatched junction bases: 2. The CDR3 bases are TGTGCCAGCAGCTTGACTAGCGGGGTGAGCACAGATACGCAGTATTTT. This codes for CASSLTSGVSTDTQYF.

The chain links TRBV2 to TRBJ2-2; D perhaps matches TRBD2 (5 bases). The CDR3 is 20 residues long. The germline CDR1 and CDR2 sequences are SNHLY and FYNNEI. Deletions cut 4 bases from V and 0 bases from J, with 24 bases between. Here the CDR3 reads CASSVWDLRLRTANTGELFF. The CDR3, as DNA: TGTGCCAGCAGTGTCTGGGATCTACGGTTAAGGACTGCGAACACCGGGGAGCTGTTTTTT. The entire variable domain, with the rest obtained from reference TRBV2 and TRBJ2-2, is as follows: EPEVTQTPSHQVTQMGQEVILRCVPISNHLYFYWYRQILGQKVEFLVSFYNNEISEKSEIFDDQFSVERPDGSNFTLKIRSTKLEDSAMYFCASSVWDLRLRTANTGELFFGEGSRLTVL.

This clonotype occurred a few times. The chain combines TRBV10-1 with TRBJ1-2; TRBD1 aligns across 7 bases. CDR3 length: 13 residues. V trimming: 4 bases; J trimming: 7 bases; junction bases outside the gene matches: 6. Germline V gene data show CDR1 as WNHNN and CDR2 as SYGVQD (reference sequence). In DNA, the CDR3 is TGCGCCAGCAGTGCCACAGGGGAGGTTGGCTACACCTTC. This translates into CASSATGEVGYTF.

Many counts were recorded for this clonotype. CDR3 sequence (DNA): TGCAGTGCTAGATCTGGACTAGCGGGAGAGACCCAGTACTTC. Translating gives CSARSGLAGETQYF. The gene calls are TRBV20-1 and TRBJ2-5; the match to TRBD2 covers 11 bases. CDR3 length equals 14 residues. Per the germline V gene, CDR1 is DFQATT and CDR2 is SNEGSKA (reference sequence). With 2 bases clipped from V and 4 bases from J, the junction kept 3 bases outside the gene matches.